This T cell receptor beta chain was retrieved from a study of blood T cell repertoires in COVID-19. Germline CDR1 reads LNHDA; CDR2 reads SQIVND (reference sequence). The CDR3 spans 17 residues. Trimming shortened V by 3 bases and J by 0 bases, and 15 bases separated the two germline ends. Authors' methods: Amplification of reference gene primers was used by the study to estimate nucleated cell counts. Produced via immunoSEQ multiplex PCR; TCRdb's table is partial and in-frame only. The V and J calls and clone size are taken from that table; D and trimming were inferred from the DNA. The table includes around 300,000 clones, about 90% detected once.

The source is a woman aged 30 to 39 with COVID-19, enrolled during active disease. This sequence joins TRBV19 and TRBJ1-3, with no clear D. The sequenced sample consisted of peripheral blood. The CDR3 reads CASSIQATSSSGNTIYF. DNA for the CDR3: TGTGCCAGTAGTATCCAGGCCACCTCGAGCTCTGGAAACACCATATATTTT.